This T cell receptor beta chain was recorded in a study of T cell repertoires in cytomegalovirus infection. One entry per CDR3 protein, called by TCRdb with MiXCR from the reads. The table lists more than 650,000 distinct CDR3 sequences, 35% to 40% of them singletons. The sequenced sample was PBMCs. This clonotype originated in a human donor in good health (CMV status not recorded). Some clones in this sample may be carry-over from other donors' samples.

CDR3 sequence (DNA): TGTGCCAGCTGTTTTGGTCGAGAGACCCAGTACTTC. Translating gives CASCFGRETQYF. The genes are TRBV6-2 or TRBV6-3 and TRBJ2-5; no clear D gene. The V and J ends lost 8 bases and 4 bases respectively, with 11 bases between them. The CDR3 is 12 amino acids. Germline V gives CDR1 MNHEY, CDR2 SVGEGT.